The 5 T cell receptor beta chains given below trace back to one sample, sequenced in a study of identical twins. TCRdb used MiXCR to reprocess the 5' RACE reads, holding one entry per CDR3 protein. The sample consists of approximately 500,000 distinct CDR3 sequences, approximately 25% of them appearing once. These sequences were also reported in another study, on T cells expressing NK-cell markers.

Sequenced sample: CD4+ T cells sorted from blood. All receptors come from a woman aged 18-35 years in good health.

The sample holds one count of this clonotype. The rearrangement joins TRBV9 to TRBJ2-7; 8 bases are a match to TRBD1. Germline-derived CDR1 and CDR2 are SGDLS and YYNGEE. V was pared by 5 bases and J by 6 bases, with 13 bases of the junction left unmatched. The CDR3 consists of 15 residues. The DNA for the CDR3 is TGTGCCAGCAGTCCCGGACAGGGATTCGGCCGCGAGCAGTACTTC. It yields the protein CASSPGQGFGREQYF.

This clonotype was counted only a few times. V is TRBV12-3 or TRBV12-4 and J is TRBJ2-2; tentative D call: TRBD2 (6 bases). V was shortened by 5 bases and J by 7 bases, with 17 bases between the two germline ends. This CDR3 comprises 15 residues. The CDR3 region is CASSPLTGAFGELFF. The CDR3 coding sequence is TGTGCCAGCAGTCCCCTGACGGGAGCATTCGGGGAGCTGTTTTTT.

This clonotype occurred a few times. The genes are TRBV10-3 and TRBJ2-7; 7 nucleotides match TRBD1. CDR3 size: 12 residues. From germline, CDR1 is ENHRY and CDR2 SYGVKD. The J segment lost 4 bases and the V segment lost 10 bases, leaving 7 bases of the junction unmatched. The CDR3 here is CATRTGGYEQYF. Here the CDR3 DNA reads TGTGCCACCAGGACAGGAGGATACGAGCAGTACTTC.

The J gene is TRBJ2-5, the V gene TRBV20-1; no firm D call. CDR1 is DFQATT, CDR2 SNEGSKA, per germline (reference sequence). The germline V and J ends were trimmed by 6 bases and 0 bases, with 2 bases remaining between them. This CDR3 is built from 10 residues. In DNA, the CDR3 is TGCAGTGCGTACCAAGAGACCCAGTACTTC. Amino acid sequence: CSAYQETQYF.

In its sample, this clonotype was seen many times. The CDR3 nucleotides read TGCGCCAGCAGCCATTGGGGGGGGACTGAAGCTTTCTTT. Its translation: CASSHWGGTEAFF. V usage is TRBV5-1 and J usage is TRBJ1-1; D may be TRBD1 (5 bases). There are 13 residues in the CDR3. Germline CDR1 reads SGHRS; CDR2 reads YFSETQ. V lost 4 bases, J lost 5 bases, and 12 bases lay in between.